These 25 T cell receptor beta chains were sequenced from one sample in a study of T cells in Graves' hyperthyroidism and ophthalmopathy. The source material, RNA transcripts, was used to amplify TCR beta CDR3 regions. With the HTBI primer set, the TCR CDR3 went through a first round of RT-PCR. TCRdb fed the multiplex PCR reads into MiXCR, producing one record per CDR3 protein. The profile shows some 300,000 distinct CDR3 sequences, roughly 14% of them singletons. Sequencing input: blood. The receptors here all came from a woman aged 25 to 45 with Graves' hyperthyroidism that later progressed to Graves' ophthalmopathy.

The chain employs TRBV7-6 and TRBJ2-6; D gene uncertain. V lost 5 bases, J lost 4 bases, and 12 bases lay in between. Germline V gives CDR1 SGHVS, CDR2 FNYEAQ. The CDR3 spans 15 residues. CDR3 DNA sequence: TGTGCCAGCAGCCCAGACGCGAGCGGGGCCAACGTCCTGACTTTC. Translated: CASSPDASGANVLTF.

This clonotype has a count of ten or more. V gene TRBV7-6 combines with J gene TRBJ2-5; D is unclear. CDR3 length equals 14 residues. V was pared by 3 bases and J by 0 bases, with 8 bases between. The germline gives CDR1 SGHVS, CDR2 FNYEAQ. CDR3 coding DNA: TGTGCCAGCAGCTTGTTTACTAACCAAGAGACCCAGTACTTC. Residues: CASSLFTNQETQYF.

This clonotype has at least ten counts. This chain joins TRBV11-1 and TRBJ2-7; D may be TRBD1 (6 bases). Trimming stripped 5 bases from V and 2 bases from J, with 19 bases between. In germline, CDR1 is SGHAT, CDR2 FQDESV (reference sequence). The CDR3 extends over 16 amino acids. DNA for the CDR3: TGTGCCAGCAGCCTAAGCCTGACAGGAGACCCCTACGAGCAGTACTTC. Translated, it gives CASSLSLTGDPYEQYF.

At least ten counts were recorded for this clonotype. J is TRBJ1-4 and V is TRBV5-4; weak D call: TRBD1 (5 bases). Trimming took off 3 bases at V and 5 bases at J, with 14 bases between the two ends. The length of the CDR3 is 15 residues. Germline V CDR1 and CDR2: SGHNT, YYREEE (reference sequence). CDR3 in DNA: TGTGCCAGCAGCTGGGGCAGGGACGGAAATGAAAAACTGTTTTTT. It yields the protein CASSWGRDGNEKLFF.

This clonotype has at least ten counts. This sequence joins TRBV6-1 and TRBJ2-4, with D uncertain. Germline values: CDR1 MNHNS, CDR2 SASEGT. This CDR3 contains 16 residues. V was clipped by 7 bases and J by 8 bases, with 24 bases between them. CDR3 DNA: TGTGCCAGCAAGACCGAATTGGCAGCTCAAACCGACATTCAGTACTTC. Residues: CASKTELAAQTDIQYF.

This clonotype has more than one count but fewer than ten. This chain connects TRBV28 to TRBJ1-5; D not certain. This CDR3 comprises 15 residues. Germline values: CDR1 MDHEN, CDR2 SYDVKM. Trimming stripped 7 bases from V and 1 base from J, with 14 bases between. The DNA of the CDR3 is TGTGCCAGCAACCTTAGGGAGCAGAGCAATCAGCCCCAGCATTTT. The encoded protein is CASNLREQSNQPQHF.

This clonotype was picked up many times. The J gene is TRBJ2-5, the V gene TRBV20-1; D is tentatively TRBD1 or TRBD2 (5 bases each). The germline V gene has CDR1 DFQATT and CDR2 SNEGSKA (reference sequence). This CDR3 contains 12 residues. V was trimmed by 5 bases and J by 5 bases, leaving 12 bases between them. The CDR3 loop is CSAYLWGETQYF. CDR3 nucleotide sequence: TGCAGTGCTTATTTGTGGGGGGAGACCCAGTACTTC.

The V gene is TRBV4-1, the J gene TRBJ1-2; perhaps TRBD1 as D (6 bases). Trimming left V 1 base short and J 6 bases short, with 9 bases between. CDR1 MGHRA and CDR2 YSYEKL come from the germline V gene. CDR3 length: 13 amino acids. The chain's CDR3 is CASSQVGGHGYTF. In DNA, the CDR3 is TGCGCCAGCAGCCAAGTAGGGGGACATGGCTACACCTTC.

This clonotype was detected many times. The chain recombines TRBV5-1 with TRBJ2-1; D possibly corresponds to TRBD2 (6 bases). The CDR3 is made up of 16 amino acids. CDR1 SGHRS and CDR2 YFSETQ come from the germline V gene. The V and J ends lost 0 bases and 1 base respectively, with 11 bases between them. CDR3 protein: CASSLAAGRSYNEQFF. The CDR3 coding sequence is TGCGCCAGCAGCTTGGCGGCGGGACGGTCCTACAATGAGCAGTTCTTC.

This clonotype has just a few counts. Relative to the germline gene, one junction end is altered; a read error may explain this. The chain has TRBV12-3 or TRBV12-4 and TRBJ1-2; tentatively, D is TRBD1 (5 bases). The CDR3 runs 12 residues. CDR3 loop: CTSRLGGDGYTF. CDR3 in DNA: TGTACCAGCAGGCTTGGGGGAGATGGCTACACCTTC.

This clonotype was observed many times. The chain links TRBV10-1 to TRBJ1-1; TRBD1 matches 12 bases. The length of the CDR3 is 17 residues. V shed 4 bases and J 3 bases; nucleotides not matched to a gene: 9. Germline-derived CDR1 and CDR2 are WNHNN and SYGVQD (reference sequence). The CDR3 region is CASSGGGQGAEDTEAFF. DNA of the CDR3: TGCGCCAGCAGTGGAGGGGGACAGGGGGCAGAGGACACTGAAGCTTTCTTT.

Many counts were recorded for this clonotype. The V gene is TRBV2, the J gene TRBJ1-2; possibly TRBD1 for D (6 bases). Germline values: CDR1 SNHLY, CDR2 FYNNEI. The CDR3 spans 14 residues. With 5 bases removed from V and 4 bases from J, the gap between germline ends came to 14 bases. This CDR3 reads CASSPVRDIYGYTF. As DNA, the CDR3 is TGTGCCAGCAGTCCTGTCCGGGACATCTATGGCTACACCTTC. Full variable domain (rest looked up from reference TRBV2 and TRBJ1-2): EPEVTQTPSHQVTQMGQEVILRCVPISNHLYFYWYRQILGQKVEFLVSFYNNEISEKSEIFDDQFSVERPDGSNFTLKIRSTKLEDSAMYFCASSPVRDIYGYTFGSGTRLTVV.

The V and J genes are TRBV10-3 and TRBJ1-4; 7 bases match TRBD1. Germline CDR1 ENHRY, CDR2 SYGVKD. J gave up 4 bases and V 2 bases, and 4 bases lay outside the gene matches. This CDR3 has 15 residues. This chain's CDR3 is CAISERDSHNEKLFF. As DNA, the CDR3 is TGTGCCATCAGTGAGAGGGACAGCCATAATGAAAAACTGTTTTTT.

The gene calls are TRBV4-1 and TRBJ2-7; D might be TRBD2 (6 bases). The ends were cut back, 3 bases at V and 2 bases at J, with 14 bases in the middle. CDR3 size: 15 residues. CDR1 and CDR2 (germline): MGHRA, YSYEKL. The CDR3 is CASSQPGLNPYEQYF. The CDR3 DNA sequence: TGCGCCAGCAGCCAGCCGGGACTTAACCCCTACGAGCAGTACTTC.

This clonotype was observed at least ten times. This chain links TRBV12-5 with TRBJ2-1; 13 bases are a match to TRBD2. The CDR3 runs to 15 residues. Germline V gives CDR1 LGHNT, CDR2 FRNRAP. Trimming at V came to 3 bases and at J to 8 bases, leaving 4 bases not matched to a gene. CDR3 loop: CASGFGTSGNDEQFF. CDR3 nucleotides: TGTGCTAGTGGTTTCGGGACTAGCGGGAATGATGAGCAGTTCTTC. The whole variable domain, filled in from reference TRBV12-5 and TRBJ2-1, reads DARVTQTPRHKVTEMGQEVTMRCQPILGHNTVFWYRQTMMQGLELLAYFRNRAPLDDSGMPKDRFSAEMPDATLATLKIQPSEPRDSAVYFCASGFGTSGNDEQFFGPGTRLTVL.

At least ten counts were recorded for this clonotype. The CDR3 is CAWSSWGLGYTF. CDR3 DNA: TGTGCCTGGAGTAGCTGGGGCCTTGGCTACACCTTC. V gene TRBV30 combines with J gene TRBJ1-2, with D possibly TRBD1 on 5 matching bases. V was trimmed by 2 bases and J by 7 bases, leaving 11 bases between them. The CDR3 is 12 amino acids. Germline V gene sequence: CDR1 GTSNPN, CDR2 SVGIG (reference sequence).

This clonotype was detected many times. The rearrangement joins TRBV6-1 to TRBJ2-3; tentative D call: TRBD2 (6 bases). The CDR3 loop spans 15 amino acids. The V end lost 6 bases, the J end lost 3 bases, and 16 bases lay between the germline ends. Germline-derived CDR1 and CDR2 are MNHNS and SASEGT. CDR3 protein: CASRTGGAGTDTQYF. The CDR3 nucleotides read TGTGCCAGCAGAACCGGTGGGGCGGGAACAGATACGCAGTATTTT.

This clonotype was seen at least ten times. The V and J genes are TRBV3-1 and TRBJ2-2; D tentatively reads TRBD1 or TRBD2 (5 bases each). V was cut by 3 bases and J by 0 bases, with 8 bases left in between. This CDR3 spans 15 amino acids. Germline-derived CDR1 and CDR2 are LGHDT and YNNKEL (reference sequence). CDR3 DNA sequence: TGTGCCAGCAGCCATGGGACGGCGAACACCGGGGAGCTGTTTTTT. Protein: CASSHGTANTGELFF. Using reference TRBV3-1 and TRBJ2-2 for the parts outside the CDR3, the full variable domain is DTAVSQTPKYLVTQMGNDKSIKCEQNLGHDTMYWYKQDSKKFLKIMFSYNNKELIINETVPNRFSPKSPDKAHLNLHINSLELGDSAVYFCASSHGTANTGELFFGEGSRLTVL.

This clonotype was recorded at least ten times. The chain couples TRBV7-3 to TRBJ2-3; the match to TRBD1 covers 7 bases. Germline values: CDR1 SGHTA, CDR2 FQGTGA. There are 15 residues in the CDR3. The trim removed 4 bases at V and 4 bases at J, leaving 8 bases unmatched. CDR3 sequence reads: CASSSTGVGADTQYF. CDR3 nucleotides: TGTGCCAGCAGCTCCACAGGGGTTGGCGCAGATACGCAGTATTTT.

Many counts were recorded for this clonotype. CDR3 in amino acids: CATKNLSGLYNEQFF. Written as DNA, the CDR3 is TGTGCCACCAAAAACCTCTCGGGGCTCTACAATGAGCAGTTCTTC. The chain has TRBV27 and TRBJ2-1; perhaps D is TRBD1 or TRBD2 (5 bases each). The V end was cut by 10 bases, the J end by 3 bases, with 19 bases between. Germline values: CDR1 MNHEY, CDR2 SMNVEV (reference sequence). The CDR3 totals 15 residues.

The table lists this clonotype with many counts. The V and J genes are TRBV2 and TRBJ2-3, with 7 bases lining up with TRBD1. Germline V lookup: CDR1 SNHLY, CDR2 FYNNEI. This CDR3 has 15 residues. The junction had 8 bases not matched to a gene; V was cut back by 5 bases and J by 3 bases. The CDR3 loop is CASSPETGRTDTQYF. CDR3 DNA sequence: TGTGCCAGCAGTCCCGAGACAGGGAGAACAGATACGCAGTATTTT.

At least ten counts were recorded for this clonotype. This rearrangement joins TRBV20-1 to TRBJ2-1; 9 bases map to TRBD1. Germline values: CDR1 DFQATT, CDR2 SNEGSKA (reference sequence). V dropped 1 base and J dropped 7; count of bases not matched to a gene: 14. CDR3 size: 17 residues. The CDR3 loop is CSARVEGQGLPENEQFF. The CDR3 DNA follows: TGCAGTGCTAGAGTTGAGGGACAGGGACTGCCGGAAAATGAGCAGTTCTTC.

Many counts were recorded for this clonotype. CDR3 in DNA: TGTGCCAGCAGCTTAGAAGCGGTGTCCTACAATGAGCAGTTCTTC. It is translated as CASSLEAVSYNEQFF. The rearrangement links TRBV7-3 to TRBJ2-1, with a possible D match to TRBD2 (5 bases). V lost 2 bases to trimming and J lost 1 base, with 9 bases between them. This CDR3 has 15 residues. Germline-derived CDR1 and CDR2 are SGHTA and FQGTGA.

The chain recombines TRBV28 with TRBJ1-3; D is undetermined. CDR3 size: 14 residues. Trimming pared 6 bases from V and 4 bases from J, leaving 13 bases between. Germline V gene lookup returns CDR1 MDHEN and CDR2 SYDVKM. The CDR3 coding sequence is TGTGCCAGCAGCCCTAGAAATGCCGGAAACACCATATATTTT. It yields the protein CASSPRNAGNTIYF.

V usage is TRBV10-3 and J usage is TRBJ2-7; 8 nucleotides align to TRBD2. The CDR3 extends over 14 amino acids. J lost 2 bases, V lost 6 bases, and 6 bases had no gene match. CDR1 is ENHRY and CDR2 is SYGVKD in the germline V gene. CDR3 in amino acids: CAISLSGTPYEQYF. CDR3 bases: TGTGCCATCAGCCTTAGCGGGACCCCCTACGAGCAGTACTTC.